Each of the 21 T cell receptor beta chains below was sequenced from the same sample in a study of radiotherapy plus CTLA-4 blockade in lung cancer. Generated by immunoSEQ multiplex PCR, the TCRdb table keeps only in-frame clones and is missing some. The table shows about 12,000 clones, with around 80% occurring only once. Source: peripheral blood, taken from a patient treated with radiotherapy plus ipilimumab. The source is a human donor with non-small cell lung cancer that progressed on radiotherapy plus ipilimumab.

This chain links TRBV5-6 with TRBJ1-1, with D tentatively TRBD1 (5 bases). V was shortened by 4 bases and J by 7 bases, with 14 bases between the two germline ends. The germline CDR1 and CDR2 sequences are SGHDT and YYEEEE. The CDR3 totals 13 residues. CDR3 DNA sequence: TGTGCCAGCAGCGTCGACAGTTGGGGTGAAGCTTTCTTT. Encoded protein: CASSVDSWGEAFF.

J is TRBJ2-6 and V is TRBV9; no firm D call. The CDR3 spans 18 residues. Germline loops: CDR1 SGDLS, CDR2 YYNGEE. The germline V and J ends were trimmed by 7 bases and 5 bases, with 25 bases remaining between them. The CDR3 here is CASDFRYSKQSRANVLTF. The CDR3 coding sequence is TGTGCCAGCGATTTCAGGTACTCAAAACAAAGTCGGGCCAACGTCCTGACTTTC.

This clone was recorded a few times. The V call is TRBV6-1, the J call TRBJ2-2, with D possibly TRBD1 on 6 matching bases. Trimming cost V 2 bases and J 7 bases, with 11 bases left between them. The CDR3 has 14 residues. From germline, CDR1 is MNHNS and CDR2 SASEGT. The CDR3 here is CASSERGSSGELFF. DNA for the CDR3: TGTGCCAGCAGTGAAAGGGGGTCGAGCGGGGAGCTGTTTTTT.

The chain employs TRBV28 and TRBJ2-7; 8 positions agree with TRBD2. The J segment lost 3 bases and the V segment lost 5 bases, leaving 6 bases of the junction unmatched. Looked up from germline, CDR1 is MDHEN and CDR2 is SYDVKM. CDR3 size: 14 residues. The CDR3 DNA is TGTGCCAGCAGTCCCCGGGGGGGATACTACGAGCAGTACTTC. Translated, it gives CASSPRGGYYEQYF.

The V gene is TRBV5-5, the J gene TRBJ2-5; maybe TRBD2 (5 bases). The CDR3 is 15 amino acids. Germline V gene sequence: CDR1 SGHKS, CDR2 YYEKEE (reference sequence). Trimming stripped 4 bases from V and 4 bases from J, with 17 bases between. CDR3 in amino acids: CASSTYTAGRETQYF. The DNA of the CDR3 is TGTGCCAGCAGCACCTACACGGCTGGGAGAGAGACCCAGTACTTC.

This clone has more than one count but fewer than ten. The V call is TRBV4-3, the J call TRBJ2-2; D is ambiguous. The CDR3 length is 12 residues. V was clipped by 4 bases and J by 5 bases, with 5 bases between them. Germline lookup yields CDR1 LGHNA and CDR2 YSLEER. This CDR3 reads CASSPLTGELFF. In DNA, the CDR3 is TGCGCCAGCAGCCCTCTGACCGGGGAGCTGTTTTTT.

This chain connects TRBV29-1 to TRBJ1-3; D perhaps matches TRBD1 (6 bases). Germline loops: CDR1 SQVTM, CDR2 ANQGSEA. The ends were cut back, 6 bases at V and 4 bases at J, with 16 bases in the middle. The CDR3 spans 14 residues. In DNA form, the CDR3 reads TGCAGCGTCATCAACGGGGGGCAAGGAAACACCATATATTTT. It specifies CSVINGGQGNTIYF.

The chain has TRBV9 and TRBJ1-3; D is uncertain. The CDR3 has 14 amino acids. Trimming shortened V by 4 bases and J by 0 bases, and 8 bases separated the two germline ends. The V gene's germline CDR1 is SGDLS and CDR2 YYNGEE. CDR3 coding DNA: TGTGCCAGCAGCCCGAGTCACTCTGGAAACACCATATATTTT. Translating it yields CASSPSHSGNTIYF.

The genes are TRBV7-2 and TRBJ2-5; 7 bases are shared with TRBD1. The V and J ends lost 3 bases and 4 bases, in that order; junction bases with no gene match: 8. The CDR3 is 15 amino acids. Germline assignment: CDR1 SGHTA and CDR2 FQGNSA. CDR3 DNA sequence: TGTGCCAGCAGCTTCCTCAGACAGGGTGGAGAGACCCAGTACTTC. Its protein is CASSFLRQGGETQYF.

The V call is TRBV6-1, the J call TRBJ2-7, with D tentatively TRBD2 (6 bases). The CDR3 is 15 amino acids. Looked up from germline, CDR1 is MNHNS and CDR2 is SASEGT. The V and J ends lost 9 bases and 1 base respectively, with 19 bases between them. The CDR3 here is CASGWGEIGSYEQYF. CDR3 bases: TGTGCCAGTGGATGGGGGGAGATAGGGTCCTACGAGCAGTACTTC.

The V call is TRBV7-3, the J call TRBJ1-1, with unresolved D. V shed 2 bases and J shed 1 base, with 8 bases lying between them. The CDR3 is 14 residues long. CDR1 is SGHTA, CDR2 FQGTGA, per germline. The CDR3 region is CASSLLGSNTEAFF. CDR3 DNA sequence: TGTGCCAGCAGCTTACTTGGTTCGAACACTGAAGCTTTCTTT.

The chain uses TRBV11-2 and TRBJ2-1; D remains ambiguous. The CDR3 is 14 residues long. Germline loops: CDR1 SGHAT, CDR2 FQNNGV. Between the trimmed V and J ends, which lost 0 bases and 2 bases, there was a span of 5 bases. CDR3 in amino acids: CASSLDKPYNEQFF. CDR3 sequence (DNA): TGTGCCAGCAGCTTAGATAAGCCCTACAATGAGCAGTTCTTC.

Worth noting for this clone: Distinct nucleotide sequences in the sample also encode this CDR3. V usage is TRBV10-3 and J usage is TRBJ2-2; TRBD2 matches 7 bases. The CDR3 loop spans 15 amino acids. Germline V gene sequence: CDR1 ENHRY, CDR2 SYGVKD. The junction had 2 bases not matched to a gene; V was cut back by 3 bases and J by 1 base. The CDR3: CAISESGMNTGELFF. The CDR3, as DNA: TGTGCCATCAGTGAAAGCGGGATGAACACCGGGGAGCTGTTTTTT.

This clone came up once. The CDR3 spells CASSPLGENRVSYEQYF. The DNA for the CDR3 is TGTGCCAGCAGCCCCCTAGGGGAAAACAGGGTCTCCTACGAGCAGTACTTC. The chain is built from TRBV7-8 and TRBJ2-7; weak D call: TRBD1 (6 bases). This CDR3 is 17 amino acids long. The V and J ends lost 5 bases and 0 bases respectively, with 20 bases between them. Per the germline V gene, CDR1 is SGHVS and CDR2 is FQNEAQ.

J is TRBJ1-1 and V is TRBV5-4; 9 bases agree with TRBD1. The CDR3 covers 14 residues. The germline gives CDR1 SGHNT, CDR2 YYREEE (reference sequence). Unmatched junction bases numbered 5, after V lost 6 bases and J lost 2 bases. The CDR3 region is CASTPTGGNTEAFF. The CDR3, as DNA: TGTGCCAGCACCCCGACAGGGGGAAACACTGAAGCTTTCTTT. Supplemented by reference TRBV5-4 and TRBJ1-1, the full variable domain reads ETGVTQSPTHLIKTRGQQVTLRCSSQSGHNTVSWYQQALGQGPQFIFQYYREEENGRGNFPPRFSGLQFPNYSSELNVNALELDDSALYLCASTPTGGNTEAFFGQGTRLTVV.

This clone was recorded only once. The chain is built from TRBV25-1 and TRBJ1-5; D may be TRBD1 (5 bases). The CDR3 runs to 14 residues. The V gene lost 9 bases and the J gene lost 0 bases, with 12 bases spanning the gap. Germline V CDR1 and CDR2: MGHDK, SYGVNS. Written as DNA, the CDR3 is TGTGCCAGTCGGGGGAGCCATAGCAATCAGCCCCAGCATTTT. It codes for CASRGSHSNQPQHF.

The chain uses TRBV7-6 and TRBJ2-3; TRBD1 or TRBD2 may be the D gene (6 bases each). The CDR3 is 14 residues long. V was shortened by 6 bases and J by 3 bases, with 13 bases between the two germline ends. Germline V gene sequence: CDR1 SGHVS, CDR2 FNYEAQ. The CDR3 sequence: CASRRGAGTDTQYF. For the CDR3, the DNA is TGTGCCAGCAGGAGGGGGGCAGGGACAGATACGCAGTATTTT.

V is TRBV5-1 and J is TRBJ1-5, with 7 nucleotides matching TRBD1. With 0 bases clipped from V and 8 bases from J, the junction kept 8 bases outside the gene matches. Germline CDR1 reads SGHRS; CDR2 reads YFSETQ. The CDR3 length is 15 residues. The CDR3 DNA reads TGCGCCAGCAGCTTGGGGGCAGGGGGATTTGAGCCCCAGCATTTT. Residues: CASSLGAGGFEPQHF.

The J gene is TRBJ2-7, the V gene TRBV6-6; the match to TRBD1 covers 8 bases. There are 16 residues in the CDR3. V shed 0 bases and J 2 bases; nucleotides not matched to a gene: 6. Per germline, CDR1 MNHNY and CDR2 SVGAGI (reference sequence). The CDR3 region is CASSYSPGQVTYEQYF. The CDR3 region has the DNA TGTGCCAGCAGTTACTCGCCGGGACAGGTTACCTACGAGCAGTACTTC.

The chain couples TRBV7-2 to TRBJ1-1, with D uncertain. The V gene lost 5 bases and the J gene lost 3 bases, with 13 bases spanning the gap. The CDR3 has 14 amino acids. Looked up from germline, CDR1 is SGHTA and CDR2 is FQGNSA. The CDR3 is CASSVMGWDTEAFF. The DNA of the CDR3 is TGTGCCAGCAGCGTTATGGGGTGGGACACTGAAGCTTTCTTT.

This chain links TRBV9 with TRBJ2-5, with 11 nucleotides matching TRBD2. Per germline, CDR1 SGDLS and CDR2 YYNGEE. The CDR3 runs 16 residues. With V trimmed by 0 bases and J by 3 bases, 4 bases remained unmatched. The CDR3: CASSVGTSGGKETQYF. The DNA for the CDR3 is TGTGCCAGCAGCGTAGGTACTAGCGGGGGCAAAGAGACCCAGTACTTC. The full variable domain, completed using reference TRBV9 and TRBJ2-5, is DSGVTQTPKHLITATGQRVTLRCSPRSGDLSVYWYQQSLDQGLQFLIQYYNGEERAKGNILERFSAQQFPDLHSELNLSSLELGDSALYFCASSVGTSGGKETQYFGPGTRLLVL.